Listed below are T cell receptor beta chains from one sample, sequenced in a study of regulatory T cells in long-lasting Graves disease. TCRdb reprocessed the multiplex PCR reads via MiXCR and lists one record per CDR3 protein. The table includes around 250,000 distinct CDR3 sequences, 15% to 20% detected once. Sequenced here: peripheral blood mononuclear cells (PBMCs), sampled at new diagnosis, from a patient treated with antithyroid drugs. The receptor source for this set is a female donor with Graves disease. The CDR3 runs from the conserved cysteine through the conserved F or W. Fields, in order: D gene, V gene, clone size, CDR3 length, J gene, CDR3 protein, CDR3 DNA. The D gene is left open where the match is weak. Size is stated for part of the rows, as once, few or many counts, or as a class when the clone is expanded.

TRBD1	TRBV20-1	many	15	TRBJ2-3	CSAPQGTGFTDTQYF	TGCAGTGCTCCCCAGGGGACAGGCTTCACAGATACGCAGTATTTT
TRBD1	TRBV24-1	many	15	TRBJ2-1	CATSDPAGDRSEQFF	TGTGCCACCAGTGATCCGGCCGGGGACAGATCTGAGCAGTTCTTC
TRBD2	TRBV6-1	many	17	TRBJ2-2	CASRGLAGTRGTGELFF	TGTGCCAGCAGGGGACTAGCGGGGACGCGAGGCACCGGGGAGCTGTTTTTT
NA	TRBV11-1	NA	13	TRBJ2-5	CASGKEKGVTQYF	TGTGCCAGCGGAAAAGAGAAGGGTGTGACCCAGTACTTC
TRBD2	TRBV11-2	many	17	TRBJ2-3	CASSLGFSGLGSDTQYF	TGTGCCAGCAGCTTAGGATTTTCGGGACTAGGCTCAGATACGCAGTATTTT
NA	TRBV15	many	12	TRBJ2-7	CATSRDGEEQYF	TGTGCCACCAGCAGAGATGGGGAAGAGCAGTACTTC
NA	TRBV4-1	few	15	TRBJ1-5	CASSQNGHYNQPQHF	TGCGCCAGCAGCCAAAATGGCCACTATAACCAGCCCCAGCATTTT
NA	TRBV24-1	many	11	TRBJ2-2	CATSEHGELFF	TGTGCCACCAGTGAGCACGGGGAGCTGTTTTTT
NA	TRBV29-1	many	15	TRBJ2-2	CSARRGQGGTGELFF	TGCAGCGCCAGGCGAGGGCAGGGGGGCACCGGGGAGCTGTTTTTT
TRBD2	TRBV10-3	many	14	TRBJ2-3	CAISSGSLSDTQYF	TGTGCCATCAGTAGCGGGAGTTTGTCAGATACGCAGTATTTT
NA	TRBV30	NA	13	TRBJ1-1	CAWSYSGVQSAFF	TGTGCCTGGAGTTACTCGGGGGTTCAGTCGGCTTTCTTT
TRBD2	TRBV5-4	many	15	TRBJ2-1	CASSWRTSGYNEQFF	TGTGCCAGCAGCTGGCGGACTAGCGGCTACAATGAGCAGTTCTTC
NA	TRBV6-2/TRBV6-3	many	13	TRBJ2-3	CASSAGTSDTQYF	TGTGCCAGCAGTGCTGGGACGTCAGATACGCAGTATTTT